This T cell receptor (beta chain) was sequenced in a study of blood T cell repertoires in COVID-19. Study overall: The samples span acute and convalescent COVID-19 from the United States, Italy and Spain. PBMCs, B-cell-depleted T cells, or T cells were the source of the cDNA or gDNA that made up the material.

In the study's own analysis: Reference gene primer amplification in the assay estimated nucleated cell counts. Using immunoSEQ multiplex PCR, the repertoire was profiled, and TCRdb retains in-frame clones only, with some absent. V, J and clone size derive from that table, while D and trimming were established from the DNA sequence. The sample yields 99,000 or so clones, 65% to 90% seen once. The CDR3 has 21 residues. Germline-derived CDR1 and CDR2 are SNHLY and FYNNEI. The J segment lost 8 bases and the V segment lost 2 bases, leaving 19 bases of the junction unmatched. The TCR comes from a man aged 60 to 75 with acute or convalescent COVID-19. Sequenced material: peripheral blood. The chain joins TRBV2 to TRBJ2-1; TRBD2 matches at 15 bases. CDR3 sequence reads: CASSESLGLAGGPNRAHEQFF. The CDR3 nucleotides are TGTGCCAGCAGTGAATCCTTGGGACTAGCGGGAGGACCAAACCGGGCCCATGAGCAGTTCTTC.